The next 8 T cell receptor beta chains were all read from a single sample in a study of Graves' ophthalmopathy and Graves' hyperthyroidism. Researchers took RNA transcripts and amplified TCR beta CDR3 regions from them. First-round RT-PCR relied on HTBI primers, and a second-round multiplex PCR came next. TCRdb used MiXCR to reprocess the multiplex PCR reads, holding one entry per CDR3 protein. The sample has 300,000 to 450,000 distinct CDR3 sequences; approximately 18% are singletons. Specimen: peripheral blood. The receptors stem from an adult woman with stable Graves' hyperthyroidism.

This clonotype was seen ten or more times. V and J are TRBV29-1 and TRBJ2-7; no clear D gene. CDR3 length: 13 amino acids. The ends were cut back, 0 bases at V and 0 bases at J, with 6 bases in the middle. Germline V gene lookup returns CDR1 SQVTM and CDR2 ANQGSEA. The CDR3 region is CSVEEGNSYEQYF. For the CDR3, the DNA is TGCAGCGTTGAAGAGGGGAACTCCTACGAGCAGTACTTC.

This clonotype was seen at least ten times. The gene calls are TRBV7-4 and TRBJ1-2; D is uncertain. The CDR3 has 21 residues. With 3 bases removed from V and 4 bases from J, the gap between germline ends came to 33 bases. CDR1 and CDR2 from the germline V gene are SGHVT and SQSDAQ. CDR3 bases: TGTGCCAGCAGCTTTGGACTAGAGTTTGGTTCGAGGATCCGAGATTTCTATGGCTACACCTTC. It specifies CASSFGLEFGSRIRDFYGYTF.

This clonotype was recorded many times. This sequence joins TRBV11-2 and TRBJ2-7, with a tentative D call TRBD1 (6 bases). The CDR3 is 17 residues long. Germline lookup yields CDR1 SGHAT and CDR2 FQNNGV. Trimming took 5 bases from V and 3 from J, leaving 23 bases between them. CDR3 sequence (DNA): TGTGCCAGCAGCACACGACCGTTAGGACAGTTAAACTACGAGCAGTACTTC. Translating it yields CASSTRPLGQLNYEQYF.

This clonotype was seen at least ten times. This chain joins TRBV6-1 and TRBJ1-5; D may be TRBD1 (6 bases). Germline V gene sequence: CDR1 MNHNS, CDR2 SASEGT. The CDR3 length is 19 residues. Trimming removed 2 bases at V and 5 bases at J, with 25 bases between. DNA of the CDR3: TGTGCCAGCAGTGAAAGGTGGCCTGGCAGGGGTACTCCGGATCAGCCCCAGCATTTT. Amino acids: CASSERWPGRGTPDQPQHF.

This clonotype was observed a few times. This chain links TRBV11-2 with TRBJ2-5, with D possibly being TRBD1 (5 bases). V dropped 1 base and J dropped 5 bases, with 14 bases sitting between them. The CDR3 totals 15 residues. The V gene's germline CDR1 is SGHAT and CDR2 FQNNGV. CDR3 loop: CASSLGGGPAETQYF. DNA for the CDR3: TGTGCCAGCAGCTTAGGGGGCGGACCAGCGGAGACCCAGTACTTC.

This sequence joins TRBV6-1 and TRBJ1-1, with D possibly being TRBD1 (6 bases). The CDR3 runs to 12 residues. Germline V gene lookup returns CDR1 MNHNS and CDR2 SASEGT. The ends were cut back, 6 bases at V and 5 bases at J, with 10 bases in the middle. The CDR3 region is CASSETGTEAFF. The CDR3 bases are TGTGCCAGCAGCGAGACAGGAACTGAAGCTTTCTTT.

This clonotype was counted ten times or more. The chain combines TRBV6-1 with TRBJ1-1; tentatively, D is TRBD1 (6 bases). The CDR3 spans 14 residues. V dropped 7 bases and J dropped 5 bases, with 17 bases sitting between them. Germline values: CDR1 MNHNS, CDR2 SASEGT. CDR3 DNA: TGTGCCAGCACCGACAGGATGGGAGTGACTGAAGCTTTCTTT. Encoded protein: CASTDRMGVTEAFF.

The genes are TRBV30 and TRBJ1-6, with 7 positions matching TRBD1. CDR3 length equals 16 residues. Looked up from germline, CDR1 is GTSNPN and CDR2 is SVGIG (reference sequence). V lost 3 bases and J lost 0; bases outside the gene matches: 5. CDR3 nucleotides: TGTGCCTGGAGGTTGGGACAGAGCTCCTATAATTCACCCCTCCACTTT. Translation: CAWRLGQSSYNSPLHF.